This T cell receptor beta chain was recorded in a study of regulatory T cells (dated by TCRdb to 2017 to 2018). About the investigation overall: The study compared T-cell receptor beta repertoires of sorted regulatory, conventional CD4+ and CD8+ T cells between CD3G-deficient patients and healthy controls. Beyond this particular receptor, the publication reports: Repertoires from patients had restricted unique TRB V-J pairs and skewed V and J gene usage, with the strongest effect in regulatory T cells. Hydrophobic residues at CDR3 positions 6 and 7 were enriched in conventional CD4+ T cells from CD3G-deficient patients, which suggests more self-reactive specificities.

About this clone: Its antigen has not been determined. There are no base qualities to consult, and no much larger clone falls within one base.

From its cysteine to its phenylalanine, the CDR3 spans 14 amino acids. Here the CDR3 DNA is all that survives: 42 bases in frame from base 1. Per the germline V gene, MDHEN is the CDR1 and SYDVKM is the CDR2. V is trimmed back by 2 bases and J by 5 bases, and the junction contains 6 bases that no gene match accounts for. All CD3G-deficient patients had evidence of autoimmunity, which was more severe in two of the patients. Patients ranged from 2 to 39 years of age at testing and had reduced naive and increased memory CD4+ and CD8+ T-cell proportions. CD4+ cells were FACS-sorted into CD25-high CD127-low regulatory T cells and CD25-low CD127-high conventional CD4+ T cells. Roughly six individuals with CD3G deficiency made up the patient group. An international network of physicians spanning the United States, Europe and Asia provided the patient samples and clinical data. Ficoll density separation was used to isolate peripheral blood mononuclear cells.

The multiplex PCR relied on 52 forward TRBV primers and 13 reverse TRBJ primers, and amplification bias was corrected through assay-based and computational methods. Within the immunoSEQ assay, multiplex PCR amplified rearranged TRB loci from genomic DNA. An Illumina HiSeq platform was used to sequence the TRB amplicons. The study's own analysis went as follows. Raw sequences were error-filtered and aligned to reference gene sequences by custom algorithms and were subsequently analyzed with the immunoSEQ online tools. Productive and nonproductive TRB rearrangement frequencies were evaluated among both unique and total sequences. Assessment of potential self-reactivity relied on the hydrophobicity of positions 6 and 7 in the TRB CDR3, along with their amino acid composition. Prism software was used to run t tests, Mann-Whitney tests or two-way ANOVA for comparisons between groups. TCRdb mirrors the immuneACCESS table, restricted to in-frame sequences. Some clones are absent from its copies; in checked studies, under half trace to an unresolved V gene, and the reason for the others is unknown. V, J and clone size reflect that table, while D and trimming were determined from the DNA. The sample includes almost 30,000 clones, with around 92% observed a single time. Roughly 1.5% of the sample is taken by the ten largest.

In this chain, TRBV28 is recombined with TRBJ2-7; 7 nucleotides in the junction match TRBD1. Sequenced input: conventional CD4+ T cells sorted from blood. This receptor was obtained from a person aged 18-29 years with CD3G deficiency. The DNA is TGTGCCAGCAGTTTACAGACAGGGATAAACGAGCAGTACTTC. It specifies CASSLQTGINEQYF.